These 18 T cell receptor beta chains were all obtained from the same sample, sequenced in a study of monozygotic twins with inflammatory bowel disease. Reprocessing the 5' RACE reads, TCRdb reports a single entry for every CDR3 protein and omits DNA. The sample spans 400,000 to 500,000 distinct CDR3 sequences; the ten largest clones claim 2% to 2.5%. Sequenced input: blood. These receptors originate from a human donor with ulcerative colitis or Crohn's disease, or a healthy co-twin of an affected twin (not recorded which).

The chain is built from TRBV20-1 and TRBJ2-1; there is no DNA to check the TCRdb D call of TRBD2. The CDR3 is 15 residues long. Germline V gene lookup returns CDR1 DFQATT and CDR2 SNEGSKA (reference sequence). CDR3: CSARTGGRRGNEQFF.

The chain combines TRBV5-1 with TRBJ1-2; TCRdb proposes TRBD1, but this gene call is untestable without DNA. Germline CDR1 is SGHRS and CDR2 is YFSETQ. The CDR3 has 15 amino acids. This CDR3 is CASSLGQGLDYGYTF.

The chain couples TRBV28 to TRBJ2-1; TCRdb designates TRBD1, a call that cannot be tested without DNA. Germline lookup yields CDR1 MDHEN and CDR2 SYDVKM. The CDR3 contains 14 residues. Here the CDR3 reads CASSLAGPMDEQFF.

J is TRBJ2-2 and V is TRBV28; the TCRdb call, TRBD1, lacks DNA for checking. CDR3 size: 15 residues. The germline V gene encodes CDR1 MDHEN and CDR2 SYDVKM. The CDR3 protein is CASRRTGSNTGELFF.

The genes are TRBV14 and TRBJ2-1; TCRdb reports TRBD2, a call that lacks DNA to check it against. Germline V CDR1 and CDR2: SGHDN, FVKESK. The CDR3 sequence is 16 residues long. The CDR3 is CASSQVGGPSYNEQFF.

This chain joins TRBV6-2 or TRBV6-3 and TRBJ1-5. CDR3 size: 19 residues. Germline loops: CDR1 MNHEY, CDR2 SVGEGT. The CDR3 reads CASSYLALGSDDSNQPQHF.

The CDR3 is CASSPSQRGTEAFF. This rearrangement joins TRBV3-1 to TRBJ1-1. The CDR3 extends over 14 amino acids. Per the germline V gene, CDR1 is LGHDT and CDR2 is YNNKEL (reference sequence).

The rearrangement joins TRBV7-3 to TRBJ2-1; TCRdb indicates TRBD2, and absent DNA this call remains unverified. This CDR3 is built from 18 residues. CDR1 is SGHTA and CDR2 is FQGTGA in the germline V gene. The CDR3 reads CASSKTLAGGAGEVEQFF.

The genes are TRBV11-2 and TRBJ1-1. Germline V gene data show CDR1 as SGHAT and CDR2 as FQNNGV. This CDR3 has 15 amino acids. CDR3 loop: CASSSGPTMGTEAFF. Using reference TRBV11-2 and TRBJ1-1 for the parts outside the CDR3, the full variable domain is EAGVAQSPRYKIIEKRQSVAFWCNPISGHATLYWYQQILGQGPKLLIQFQNNGVVDDSQLPKDRFSAERLKGVDSTLKIQPAKLEDSAVYLCASSSGPTMGTEAFFGQGTRLTVV.

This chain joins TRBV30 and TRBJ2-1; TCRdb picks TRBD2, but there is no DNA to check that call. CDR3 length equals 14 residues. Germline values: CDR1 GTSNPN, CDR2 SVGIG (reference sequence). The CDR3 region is CAWAIAGVYNEQFF.

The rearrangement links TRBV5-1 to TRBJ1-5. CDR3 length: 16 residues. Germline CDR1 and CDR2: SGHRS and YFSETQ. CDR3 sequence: CASSLAGFYSNQPQHF.

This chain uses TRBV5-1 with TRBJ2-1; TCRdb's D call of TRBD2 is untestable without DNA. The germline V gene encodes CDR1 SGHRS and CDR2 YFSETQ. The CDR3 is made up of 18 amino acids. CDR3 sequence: CASSLAGSSGGLYNEQFF.

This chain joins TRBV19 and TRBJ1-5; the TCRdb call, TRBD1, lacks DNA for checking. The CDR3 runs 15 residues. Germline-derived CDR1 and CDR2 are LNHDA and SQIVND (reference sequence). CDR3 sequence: CASSNTGGGNQPQHF.

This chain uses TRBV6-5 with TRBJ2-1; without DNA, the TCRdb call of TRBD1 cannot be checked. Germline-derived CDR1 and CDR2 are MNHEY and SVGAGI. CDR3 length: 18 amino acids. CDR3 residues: CASSYLLGGTGDDNEQFF.

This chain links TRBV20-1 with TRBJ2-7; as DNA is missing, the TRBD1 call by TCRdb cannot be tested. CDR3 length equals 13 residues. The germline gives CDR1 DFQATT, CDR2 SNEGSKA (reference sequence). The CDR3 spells CSASQGGSYEQYF.

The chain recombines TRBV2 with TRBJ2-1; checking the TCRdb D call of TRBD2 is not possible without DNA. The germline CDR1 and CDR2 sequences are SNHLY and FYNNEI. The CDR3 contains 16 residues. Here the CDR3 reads CASSPSLAGTYNEQFF.

This CDR3 is CASSQGWATGELFF. V usage is TRBV7-2 and J usage is TRBJ2-2; the TCRdb D gene call, TRBD1, has no DNA to confirm it. Germline V CDR1 and CDR2: SGHTA, FQGNSA. There are 14 residues in the CDR3.

CDR3 region: CASSLDPSVADTQYF. This sequence joins TRBV7-9 and TRBJ2-3; the TCRdb call, TRBD2, lacks DNA for checking. This CDR3 has 15 residues. Germline V gene lookup returns CDR1 SEHNR and CDR2 FQNEAQ (reference sequence).